Sequencing of this TCR beta chain was carried out in a study of blood T cell repertoires in COVID-19. Across the study: Donors in the United States, Italy and Spain gave samples during acute or convalescent COVID-19. T cells, B-cell-depleted T cells, or PBMCs supplied cDNA or gDNA.

V was shortened by 6 bases and J by 6 bases, with 8 bases between the two germline ends. CDR3 length: 12 residues. Germline CDR1 MNHEY, CDR2 SVGEGT. Source study methods: Estimates of nucleated cell counts were drawn from the amplification of reference gene primers. The protocol was immunoSEQ multiplex PCR, while the TCRdb copy is restricted to in-frame clones and leaves out a portion. V, J and clone size derive from that table, while D and trimming were established from the DNA sequence. The sample consists of approximately 62,000 clones, 70% to 90% of them appearing once. Sequencing was done on a sample of peripheral blood. The sequence was obtained from a human donor with active COVID-19. The donor label of this sample is uncertain. The V gene is TRBV6-2 or TRBV6-3, the J gene TRBJ2-2; the D is unclear. The CDR3 sequence is CASSRPAGELFF. For the CDR3, the DNA is TGTGCCAGCAGCCGCCCGGCCGGGGAGCTGTTTTTT.